Listed below are T cell receptor beta chains from one sample, sequenced in a study of blood T cell repertoires in COVID-19. This table comes from immunoSEQ multiplex PCR, and its TCRdb copy is limited to in-frame clones, with some not included. This table holds around 62,000 clones, over 75% found once. The sequenced sample consisted of peripheral blood. These receptors all stem from a human donor in a cohort sampled during active COVID-19. The CDR3 runs from the conserved cysteine through the conserved F or W. D genes are given only for firm matches. Clone size appears in some rows only: once, few, many, or a class for an expanded clone.

D gene,V gene,clone size,J gene,CDR3 length,CDR3 DNA,CDR3 protein
-,TRBV7-9,-,TRBJ1-1,16,TGTGCCAGCAGCTTTTTAAATCAGGGTGCGAACACTGAAGCTTTCTTT,CASSFLNQGANTEAFF
-,TRBV4-1,-,TRBJ2-7,14,TGCGCCAGCAGCCCACTCGGAGGGATCTACGAGCAGTACTTC,CASSPLGGIYEQYF
TRBD2,TRBV4-2,-,TRBJ2-2,17,TGTGCCAGCAGCCAAGATAAAGGGACTAGCGTGGGCGGGGAGCTGTTTTTT,CASSQDKGTSVGGELFF
-,TRBV12-3/TRBV12-4,-,TRBJ2-5,12,TGTGCCAGCAGGGGCATCCAAGAGACCCAGTACTTC,CASRGIQETQYF
-,TRBV5-6,once,TRBJ2-6,17,TGTGCCAGCAGCTTCAGGGCCCAGACCTCTGGGGCCAACGTCCTGACTTTC,CASSFRAQTSGANVLTF
-,TRBV27,-,TRBJ1-4,15,TGTGCCAGCGCCATCCGGGGAGCAACTAATGAAAAACTGTTTTTT,CASAIRGATNEKLFF
TRBD1,TRBV5-6,-,TRBJ2-7,17,TGTGCCAGCAGCTCCCTCCTGGGGACAGGGGGCCCCTACGAGCAGTACTTC,CASSSLLGTGGPYEQYF
TRBD1,TRBV3-1/TRBV3-2,-,TRBJ1-1,14,TGTGCCAGCAGCCAAATGACAGGGAGCACTGAAGCTTTCTTT,CASSQMTGSTEAFF
-,TRBV9,once,TRBJ1-1,14,TGTGCCAGCAGCGTAGTGGGGGGACCCACTGAAGCTTTCTTT,CASSVVGGPTEAFF
-,TRBV6-2/TRBV6-3,few,TRBJ1-1,13,TGTGCCAGCAGTTACCAGGGAAACACTGAAGCTTTCTTT,CASSYQGNTEAFF
-,TRBV28,-,TRBJ2-7,14,TGTGCCAGCAGTCTGACCAGGCTATCCTACGAGCAGTACTTC,CASSLTRLSYEQYF
-,TRBV4-2,-,TRBJ1-2,14,TGTGCCAGCAGCCAAGAGAGGGGAGGGGGTGGCTACACCTTC,CASSQERGGGGYTF
-,TRBV5-6,once,TRBJ2-7,12,TGTGCCAGCAGCTTGGCTTGGAGTGAGCAGTACTTC,CASSLAWSEQYF
TRBD2,TRBV6-5,-,TRBJ2-7,16,TGTGCCAGCAGTTACCCTAGGACTAGCGGGAGCTACGAGCAGTACTTC,CASSYPRTSGSYEQYF
-,TRBV2,-,TRBJ2-2,13,TGTGCCAGCACGGAGACCCGGAGCGGGGAGCTGTTTTTT,CASTETRSGELFF
TRBD1,TRBV19,-,TRBJ1-6,16,TGTGCCAGTAGTATCAGGGGGACAGGGCTGATGACACCCCTCCACTTT,CASSIRGTGLMTPLHF
-,TRBV3-1/TRBV3-2,-,TRBJ1-2,13,TGTGCCAGCAGCCAAGGGACACCGGAGGGCTACACCTTC,CASSQGTPEGYTF
TRBD2,TRBV11-2,-,TRBJ2-3,16,TGTGCCAGCAGCTTAGTTCCGCGGGGGAGTGTAGATACGCAGTATTTT,CASSLVPRGSVDTQYF
-,TRBV9,once,TRBJ1-2,13,TGTGCCAGCAGCGGTAAGGGGAACTATGGCTACACCTTC,CASSGKGNYGYTF
TRBD1,TRBV19,-,TRBJ1-2,15,TGTGCCAGTAGTTTCTTCATCGGACAGGACTATGGCTACACCTTC,CASSFFIGQDYGYTF
-,TRBV4-3,-,TRBJ2-7,14,TGCGCCAGCAGCCTGGGGGCTTATTCCTACGAGCAGTACTTC,CASSLGAYSYEQYF
TRBD2,TRBV5-6,-,TRBJ2-7,15,TGTGCCAGCAGCTTTATGACTAGCGGGGGCTACGAGCAGTACTTC,CASSFMTSGGYEQYF
-,TRBV13,-,TRBJ1-3,12,TGTGCCAGCAGCCGACAGGGAAACACCATATATTTT,CASSRQGNTIYF
-,TRBV11-2,-,TRBJ2-3,15,TGTGCCAGCAGCGATACTCTTAAATCCACAGATACGCAGTATTTT,CASSDTLKSTDTQYF
-,TRBV21-1,-,TRBJ2-7,17,TGTGCCAGCAGCAATAAAGCAAGGGGGCGGGTAGCAGGCGAGCAGTACTTC,CASSNKARGRVAGEQYF
-,TRBV7-3,-,TRBJ1-1,15,TGTGCCAGCAGCCCGGGGGGAGGGTCGAACACTGAAGCTTTCTTT,CASSPGGGSNTEAFF
-,TRBV27,-,TRBJ2-7,17,TGTGCCAGCGGCGGCTACTCCCCGGAGCCCCGCTCCTACGAGCAGTACTTC,CASGGYSPEPRSYEQYF
-,TRBV6-2/TRBV6-3,-,TRBJ1-1,13,TGTGCCAGCAGTTATTCTGGGGGGACTGAAGCTTTCTTT,CASSYSGGTEAFF
-,TRBV19,-,TRBJ1-2,16,TGTGCCAGTAGTATGGGAGGGGCGACAGTCTTCGGTGGCTACACCTTC,CASSMGGATVFGGYTF
-,TRBV5-1,-,TRBJ1-1,15,TGCGCCAGCAGCTTGGCGGGGAAACAGGGATCTGAAGCTTTCTTT,CASSLAGKQGSEAFF
-,TRBV9,-,TRBJ2-2,14,TGTGCCAGCAGCGTAGAAGCGGGCACCGGGGAGCTGTTTTTT,CASSVEAGTGELFF
TRBD1,TRBV7-2,-,TRBJ1-6,20,TGTGCCAGCAGCTTAGCGGGGAAAAGCGGTTACGGGACAGTTAATTCACCCCTCCACTTT,CASSLAGKSGYGTVNSPLHF
-,TRBV6-5,-,TRBJ2-5,16,TGTGCCAGCAGTTCCCCCCGGCGGTTCAATCGGGAGACCCAGTACTTC,CASSSPRRFNRETQYF
TRBD1,TRBV7-2,-,TRBJ1-5,15,TGTGCCAGCAGCTTAGTGACAGGGGGTGTTCAGCCCCAGCATTTT,CASSLVTGGVQPQHF
-,TRBV4-3,-,TRBJ2-1,16,TGCGCCAGCAGCCAAGATTACCTAGCAGCCTACAATGAGCAGTTCTTC,CASSQDYLAAYNEQFF
-,TRBV5-6,once,TRBJ2-7,11,TGTGCCAGCAGCTTAAGGGGCGAGCAGTACTTC,CASSLRGEQYF
-,TRBV24-1,-,TRBJ2-5,13,TGTGCCACCAGTGATTTAGCCCGGGAGACCCAGTACTTC,CATSDLARETQYF
TRBD1,TRBV7-9,-,TRBJ1-2,13,TGTGCCAGCAGTTCGCTAGGGACAGGGGGCGACACCTTC,CASSSLGTGGDTF
-,TRBV14,-,TRBJ2-3,13,TGTGCCAGCAGCCAAATTAACACAGATACGCAGTATTTT,CASSQINTDTQYF
-,TRBV2,-,TRBJ2-7,15,TGTGCCAGCAGTGTAGGAGCGGGCACCTTCTACGAGCAGTACTTC,CASSVGAGTFYEQYF
-,TRBV21-1,-,TRBJ2-5,17,TGTGCCAGCAGCAAAGGGACTAGCGGGTTAGGGCGGGAGACCCAGTACTTC,CASSKGTSGLGRETQYF
TRBD1,TRBV6-1,-,TRBJ1-6,17,TGTGCCAGCAGTGAGCTCTCCGGGACAGGGTTTAATTCACCCCTCCACTTT,CASSELSGTGFNSPLHF
TRBD2,TRBV7-8,-,TRBJ2-5,17,TGTGCCAGCAGCTATTTAGCGGGGGGGCTCTTCCAAGAGACCCAGTACTTC,CASSYLAGGLFQETQYF
-,TRBV7-9,-,TRBJ1-1,14,TGTGCCAGCAGCTTATCGTCCGGTTGGACTGAAGCTTTCTTT,CASSLSSGWTEAFF
-,TRBV9,-,TRBJ2-7,13,TGTGCCAGCAGCCTCAGTGGTGGGGGGGAGCAGTACTTC,CASSLSGGGEQYF
TRBD1,TRBV11-2,once,TRBJ1-1,17,TGTGCCAGCAGCTTATGGAGGGGGCTGGGAAGTCTCCCTGAAGCTTTCTTT,CASSLWRGLGSLPEAFF
-,TRBV6-4,-,TRBJ1-4,18,TGTGCCAGCAGTAAACCCCGGGACACATTTCCAACTAATGAAAAACTGTTTTTT,CASSKPRDTFPTNEKLFF
-,TRBV14,-,TRBJ2-2,16,TGTGCCAGCAGCCAGTCCCCTACGTATACTACCGGGGAGCTGTTTTTT,CASSQSPTYTTGELFF
TRBD2,TRBV19,-,TRBJ2-1,17,TGTGCCAGTAGTATCTCCGGCGGTAGCGGGAGGTTGGTGGAGCAGTTCTTC,CASSISGGSGRLVEQFF
TRBD1,TRBV5-4,-,TRBJ1-2,15,TGTGCCAGCAGCTGGGTGGGACAGACTAACTATGGCTACACCTTC,CASSWVGQTNYGYTF
TRBD2,TRBV15,-,TRBJ2-7,13,TGTGCCACGCGTCTAGCGGGAGGGCACGAGCAGTACTTC,CATRLAGGHEQYF